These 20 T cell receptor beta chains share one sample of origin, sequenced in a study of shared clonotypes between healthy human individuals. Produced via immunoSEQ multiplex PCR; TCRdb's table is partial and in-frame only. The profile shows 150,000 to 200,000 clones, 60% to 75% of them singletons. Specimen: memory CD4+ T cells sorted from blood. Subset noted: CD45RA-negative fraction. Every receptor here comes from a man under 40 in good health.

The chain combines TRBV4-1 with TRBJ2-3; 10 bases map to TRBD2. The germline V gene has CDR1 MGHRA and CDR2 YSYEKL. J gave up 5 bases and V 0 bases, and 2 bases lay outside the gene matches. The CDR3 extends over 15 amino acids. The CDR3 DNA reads TGCGCCAGCAGCCAAGAGGCTAGCGGGGGAGATACGCAGTATTTT. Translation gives CASSQEASGGDTQYF.

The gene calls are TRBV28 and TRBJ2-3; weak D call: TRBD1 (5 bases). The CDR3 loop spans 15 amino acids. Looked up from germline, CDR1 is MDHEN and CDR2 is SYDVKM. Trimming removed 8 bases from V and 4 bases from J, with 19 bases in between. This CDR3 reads CASASDSNFADTQYF. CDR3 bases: TGTGCCAGCGCCTCCGACAGCAATTTCGCAGATACGCAGTATTTT.

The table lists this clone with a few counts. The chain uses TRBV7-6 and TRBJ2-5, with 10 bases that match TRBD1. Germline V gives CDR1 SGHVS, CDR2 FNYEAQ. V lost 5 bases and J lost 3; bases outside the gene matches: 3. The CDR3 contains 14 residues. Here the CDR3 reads CASSPGTGEETQYF. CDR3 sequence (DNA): TGTGCCAGCAGCCCAGGGACAGGGGAAGAGACCCAGTACTTC. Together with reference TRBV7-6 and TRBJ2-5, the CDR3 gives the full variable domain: GAGVSQSPRYKVTKRGQDVALRCDPISGHVSLYWYRQALGQGPEFLTYFNYEAQQDKSGLPNDRFSAERPEGSISTLTIQRTEQRDSAMYRCASSPGTGEETQYFGPGTRLLVL.

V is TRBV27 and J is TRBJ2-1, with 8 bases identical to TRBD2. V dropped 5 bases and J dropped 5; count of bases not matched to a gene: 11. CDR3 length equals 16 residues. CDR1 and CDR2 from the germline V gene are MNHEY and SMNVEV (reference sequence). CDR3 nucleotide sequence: TGTGCCAGCAGTACGCCCCGGGGGGGCGCTAACAATGAGCAGTTCTTC. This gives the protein CASSTPRGGANNEQFF.

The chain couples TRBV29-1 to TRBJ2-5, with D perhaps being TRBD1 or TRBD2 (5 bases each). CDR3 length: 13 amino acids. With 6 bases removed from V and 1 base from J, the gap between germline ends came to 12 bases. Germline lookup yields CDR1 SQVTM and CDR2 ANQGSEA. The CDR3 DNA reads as TGCAGCGTGGGGGAGTCCACCCAAGAGACCCAGTACTTC. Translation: CSVGESTQETQYF.

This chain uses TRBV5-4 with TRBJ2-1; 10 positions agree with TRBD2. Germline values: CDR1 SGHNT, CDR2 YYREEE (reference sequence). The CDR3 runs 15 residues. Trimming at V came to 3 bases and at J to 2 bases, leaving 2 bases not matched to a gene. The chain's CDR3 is CASSSSGSAYNEQFF. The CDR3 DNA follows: TGTGCCAGCAGCTCTAGCGGGAGTGCCTACAATGAGCAGTTCTTC. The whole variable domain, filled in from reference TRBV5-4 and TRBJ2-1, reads ETGVTQSPTHLIKTRGQQVTLRCSSQSGHNTVSWYQQALGQGPQFIFQYYREEENGRGNFPPRFSGLQFPNYSSELNVNALELDDSALYLCASSSSGSAYNEQFFGPGTRLTVL.

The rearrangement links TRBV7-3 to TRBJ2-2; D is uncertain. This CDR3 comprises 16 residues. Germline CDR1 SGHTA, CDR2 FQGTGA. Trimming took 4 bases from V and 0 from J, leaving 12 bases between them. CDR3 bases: TGTGCCAGCAGCTCCCGAACCACCCCGAACACCGGGGAGCTGTTTTTT. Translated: CASSSRTTPNTGELFF. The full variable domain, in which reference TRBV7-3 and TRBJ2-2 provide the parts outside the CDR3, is GAGVSQTPSNKVTEKGKYVELRCDPISGHTALYWYRQSLGQGPEFLIYFQGTGAADDSGLPNDRFFAVRPEGSVSTLKIQRTERGDSAVYLCASSSRTTPNTGELFFGEGSRLTVL.

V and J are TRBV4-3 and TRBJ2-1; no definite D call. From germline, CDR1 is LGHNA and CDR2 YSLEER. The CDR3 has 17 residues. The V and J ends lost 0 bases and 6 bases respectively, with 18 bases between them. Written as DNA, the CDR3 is TGCGCCAGCAGCCAAGAGCGACCCCAGGCCCTCCTCAATGAGCAGTTCTTC. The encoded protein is CASSQERPQALLNEQFF.

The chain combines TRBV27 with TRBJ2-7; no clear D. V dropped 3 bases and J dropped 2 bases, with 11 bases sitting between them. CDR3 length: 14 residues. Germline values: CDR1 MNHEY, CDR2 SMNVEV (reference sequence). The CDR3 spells CASSFPAIPYEQYF. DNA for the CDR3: TGTGCCAGCAGTTTCCCCGCAATCCCCTACGAGCAGTACTTC.

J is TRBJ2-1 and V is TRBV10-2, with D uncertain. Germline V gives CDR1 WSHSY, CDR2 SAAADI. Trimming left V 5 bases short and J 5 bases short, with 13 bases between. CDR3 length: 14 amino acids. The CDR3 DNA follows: TGCGCCAGCAGTTTAGGCCTGGAGCACAATGAGCAGTTCTTC. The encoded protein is CASSLGLEHNEQFF.

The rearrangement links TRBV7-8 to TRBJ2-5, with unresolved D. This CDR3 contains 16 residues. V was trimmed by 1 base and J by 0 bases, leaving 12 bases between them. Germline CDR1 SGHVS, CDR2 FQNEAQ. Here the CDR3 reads CASSLGLLGNQETQYF. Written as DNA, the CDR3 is TGTGCCAGCAGCTTAGGTCTGCTGGGCAACCAAGAGACCCAGTACTTC.

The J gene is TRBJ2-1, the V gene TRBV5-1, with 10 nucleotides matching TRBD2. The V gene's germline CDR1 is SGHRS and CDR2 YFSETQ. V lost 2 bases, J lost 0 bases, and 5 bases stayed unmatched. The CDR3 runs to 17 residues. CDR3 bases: TGCGCCAGCAGCTTTTCTAGCGGGAGCAGCTCCTACAATGAGCAGTTCTTC. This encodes CASSFSSGSSSYNEQFF.

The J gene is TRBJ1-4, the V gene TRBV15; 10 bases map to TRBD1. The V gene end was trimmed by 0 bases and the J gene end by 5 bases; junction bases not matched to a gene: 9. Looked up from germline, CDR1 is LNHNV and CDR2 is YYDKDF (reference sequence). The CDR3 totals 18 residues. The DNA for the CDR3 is TGTGCCACCAGCAGAGATCCTTTTCCGGGACAGGGGAATGAAAAACTGTTTTTT. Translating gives CATSRDPFPGQGNEKLFF.

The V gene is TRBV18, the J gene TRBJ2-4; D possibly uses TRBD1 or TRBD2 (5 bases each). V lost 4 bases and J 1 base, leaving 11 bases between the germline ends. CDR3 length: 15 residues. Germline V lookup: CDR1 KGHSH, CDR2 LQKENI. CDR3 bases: TGTGCCAGCTCACGTCCAGGGAGTGCCAAAAACATTCAGTACTTC. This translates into CASSRPGSAKNIQYF.

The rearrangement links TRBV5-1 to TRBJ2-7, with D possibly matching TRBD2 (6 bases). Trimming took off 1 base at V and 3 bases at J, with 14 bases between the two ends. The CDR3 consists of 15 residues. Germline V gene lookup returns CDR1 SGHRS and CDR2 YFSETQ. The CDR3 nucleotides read TGCGCCAGCAGCTTGTTGGGGGGAGACAACTACGAGCAGTACTTC. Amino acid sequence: CASSLLGGDNYEQYF.

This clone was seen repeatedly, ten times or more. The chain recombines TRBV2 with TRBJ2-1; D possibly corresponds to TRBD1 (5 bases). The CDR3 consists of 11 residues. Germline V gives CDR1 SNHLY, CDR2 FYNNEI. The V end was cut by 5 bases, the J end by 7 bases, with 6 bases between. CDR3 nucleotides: TGTGCCAGCAGTTACAGGAATGAGCAGTTCTTC. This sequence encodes CASSYRNEQFF.

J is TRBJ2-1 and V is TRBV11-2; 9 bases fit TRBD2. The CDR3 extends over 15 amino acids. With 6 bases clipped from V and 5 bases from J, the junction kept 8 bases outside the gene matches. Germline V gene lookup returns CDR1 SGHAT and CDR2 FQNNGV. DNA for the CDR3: TGTGCCAGCAGAGTTAGCGGGAGAGGGGACAATGAGCAGTTCTTC. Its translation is CASRVSGRGDNEQFF.

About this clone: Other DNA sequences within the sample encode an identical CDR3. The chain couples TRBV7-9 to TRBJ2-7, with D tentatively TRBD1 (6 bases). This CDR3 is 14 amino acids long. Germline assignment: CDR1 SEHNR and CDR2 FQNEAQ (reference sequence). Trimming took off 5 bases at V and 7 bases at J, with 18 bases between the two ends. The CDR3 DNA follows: TGTGCCAGCAGCGCTAACAGGGATTTGAGAGAGCAGTACTTC. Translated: CASSANRDLREQYF. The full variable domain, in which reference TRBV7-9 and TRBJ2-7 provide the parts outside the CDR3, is DTGVSQNPRHKITKRGQNVTFRCDPISEHNRLYWYRQTLGQGPEFLTYFQNEAQLEKSRLLSDRFSAERPKGSFSTLEIQRTEQGDSAMYLCASSANRDLREQYFGPGTRLTVT.

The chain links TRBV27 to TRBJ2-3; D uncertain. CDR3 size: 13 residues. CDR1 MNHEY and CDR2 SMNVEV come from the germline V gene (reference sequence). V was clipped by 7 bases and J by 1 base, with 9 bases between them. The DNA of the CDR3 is TGTGCCAGCACAAGTAGGGGCACAGATACGCAGTATTTT. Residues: CASTSRGTDTQYF.

The chain's CDR3 is CASSQSQTATNEKLFF. The CDR3 nucleotides are TGTGCCAGCAGCCAATCGCAGACGGCAACTAATGAAAAACTGTTTTTT. V usage is TRBV4-2 and J usage is TRBJ1-4; D unresolved. Germline V gene sequence: CDR1 LGHNA, CDR2 YNFKEQ. The germline V and J ends were trimmed by 2 bases and 0 bases, with 10 bases remaining between them. This CDR3 comprises 16 residues.